This T cell receptor (beta chain) was retrieved from a study of patients and donors after allogeneic stem cell transplantation (dated by TCRdb to the early 2020s). The CDR3, from cysteine to phenylalanine, totals 18 residues. Only CDR3 DNA remains: 54 bases, in frame from the first base. The germline V gene encodes CDR1 LGHDT and CDR2 YNNKEL (reference sequence). The junction shows trimming of 6 bases on V and 3 bases on J, and the gene matches do not reach 10 bases of it. Library preparation employed RT-PCR. Sequencing instrument: NextSeq 550. The public reads were reanalyzed by TCRdb: fastp trimming at Q25, MiXCR alignment, in-frame beta chains only. Rows with one shared CDR3 protein collapse into an entry with the most common genes and DNA. The sample table shows about 960,000 distinct CDR3 sequences, and about a sixth are seen once. Around 6% of the sample goes to the ten largest clones. A note on this clonotype: The target of this receptor is not known. No base-level quality is on record; no much larger clone is a single base apart.

The sequencing sample was made of blood, either unsorted or a sorted T cell fraction (not recorded which). The sequence is built from TRBV3-1 and TRBJ2-3; 15 middle bases align to TRBD2. The clonotype originates from a human donor who was either an allogeneic HSCT recipient or a stem cell or donor lymphocyte infusion donor (not recorded which). It is not recorded whose cells these are; they may come from a transplant donor. The bases read TGTGCCAGCAGTCTTGGACTAGCGGGAGGGCTCGAGACAGATACGCAGTATTTT. Its product reads: CASSLGLAGGLETDTQYF.